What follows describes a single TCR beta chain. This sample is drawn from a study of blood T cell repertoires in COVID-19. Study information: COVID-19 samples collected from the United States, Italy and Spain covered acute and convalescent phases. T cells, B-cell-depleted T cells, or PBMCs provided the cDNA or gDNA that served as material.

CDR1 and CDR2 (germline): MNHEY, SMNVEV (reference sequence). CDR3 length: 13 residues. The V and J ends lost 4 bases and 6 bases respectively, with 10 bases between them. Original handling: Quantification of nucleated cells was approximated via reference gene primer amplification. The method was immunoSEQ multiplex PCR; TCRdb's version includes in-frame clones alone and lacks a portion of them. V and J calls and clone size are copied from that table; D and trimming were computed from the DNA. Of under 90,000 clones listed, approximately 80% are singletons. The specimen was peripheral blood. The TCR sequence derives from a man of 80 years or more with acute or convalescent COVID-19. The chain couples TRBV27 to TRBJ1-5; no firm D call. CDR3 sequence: CASSSHHSQPQHF. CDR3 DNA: TGTGCCAGCAGTTCCCATCATAGTCAGCCCCAGCATTTT.